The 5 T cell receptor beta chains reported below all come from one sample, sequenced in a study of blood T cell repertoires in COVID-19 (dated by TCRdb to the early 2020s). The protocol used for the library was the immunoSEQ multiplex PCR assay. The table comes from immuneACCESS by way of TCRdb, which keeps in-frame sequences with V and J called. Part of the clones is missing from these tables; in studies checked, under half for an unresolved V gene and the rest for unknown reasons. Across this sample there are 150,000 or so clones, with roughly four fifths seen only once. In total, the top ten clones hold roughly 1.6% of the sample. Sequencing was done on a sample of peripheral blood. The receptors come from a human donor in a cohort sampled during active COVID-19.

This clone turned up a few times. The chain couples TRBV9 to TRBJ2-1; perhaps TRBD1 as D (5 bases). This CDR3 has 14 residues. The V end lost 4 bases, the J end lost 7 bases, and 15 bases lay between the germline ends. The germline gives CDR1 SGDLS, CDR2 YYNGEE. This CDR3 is CASSLQDGENEQFF. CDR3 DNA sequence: TGTGCCAGCAGCTTACAGGATGGAGAGAATGAGCAGTTCTTC. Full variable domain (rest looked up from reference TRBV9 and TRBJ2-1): DSGVTQTPKHLITATGQRVTLRCSPRSGDLSVYWYQQSLDQGLQFLIQYYNGEERAKGNILERFSAQQFPDLHSELNLSSLELGDSALYFCASSLQDGENEQFFGPGTRLTVL.

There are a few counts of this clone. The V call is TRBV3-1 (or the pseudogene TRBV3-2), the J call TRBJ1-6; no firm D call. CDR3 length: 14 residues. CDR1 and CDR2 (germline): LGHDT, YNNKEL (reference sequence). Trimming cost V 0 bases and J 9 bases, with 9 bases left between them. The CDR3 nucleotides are TGTGCCAGCAGCCAAGATCTCGGGAGTTCACCCCTCCACTTT. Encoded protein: CASSQDLGSSPLHF.

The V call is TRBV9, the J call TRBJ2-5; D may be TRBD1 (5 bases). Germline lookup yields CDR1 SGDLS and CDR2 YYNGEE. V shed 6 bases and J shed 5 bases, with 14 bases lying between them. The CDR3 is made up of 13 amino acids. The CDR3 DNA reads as TGTGCCAGCAACCGAGAGGACACCGAGACCCAGTACTTC. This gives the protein CASNREDTETQYF. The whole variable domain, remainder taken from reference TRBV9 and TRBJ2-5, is DSGVTQTPKHLITATGQRVTLRCSPRSGDLSVYWYQQSLDQGLQFLIQYYNGEERAKGNILERFSAQQFPDLHSELNLSSLELGDSALYFCASNREDTETQYFGPGTRLLVL.

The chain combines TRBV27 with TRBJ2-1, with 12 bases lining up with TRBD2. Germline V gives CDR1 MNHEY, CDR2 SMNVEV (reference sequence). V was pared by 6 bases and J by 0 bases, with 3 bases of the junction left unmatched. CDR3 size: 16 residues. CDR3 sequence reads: CASSPGLAGSYNEQFF. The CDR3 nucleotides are TGTGCCAGCAGCCCGGGACTAGCGGGCTCCTACAATGAGCAGTTCTTC.

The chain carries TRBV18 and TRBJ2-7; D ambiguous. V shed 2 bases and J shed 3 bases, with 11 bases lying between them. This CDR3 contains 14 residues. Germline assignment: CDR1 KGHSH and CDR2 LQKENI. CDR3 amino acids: CASSPAAGFYEQYF. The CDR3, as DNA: TGTGCCAGCTCACCAGCAGCCGGGTTCTACGAGCAGTACTTC.